The entry below describes one T cell receptor beta chain. What it binds is unknown. This sample stems from a study of T cell repertoires in cytomegalovirus infection. The wider study: The authors used CMV epitopes that were HLA-C-restricted (recently identified) and HLA-B-restricted (well studied). TCR beta signatures that were public indicated CMV infection and matching HLA type. Overall study results and limits: In two of eight donors, the top clonotype was HLA-C-restricted CMV-specific. The cumulative frequency of public TCR beta families distinguished individuals who carried CMV together with the relevant HLA.

One entry per CDR3 protein results from TCRdb running MiXCR on the reads. The data hold around 710,000 distinct CDR3 sequences, with 29% observed a single time. Germline loops: CDR1 LGHDT, CDR2 YNNKEL (reference sequence). V was pared by 0 bases and J by 2 bases, with 3 bases of the junction left unmatched. This CDR3 has 15 amino acids. This chain uses TRBV3-1 with TRBJ2-5, with 7 nucleotides matching TRBD2. This receptor was obtained from a human donor in good health (CMV status not recorded). Some clones in this sample may be carry-over from other donors' samples. The sample here was cultured CD8+ T cells from PBMCs, taken from culture after CMV antigen stimulation. The DNA of the CDR3 is TGTGCCAGCAGCCAAGATAGGGGACTACAAGAGACCCAGTACTTC. It codes for CASSQDRGLQETQYF.